A single sample gave rise to the 26 T cell receptor beta chains below, sequenced in a study of T cell responses to AZD1222 COVID-19 vaccine. The repertoire was sequenced with immunoSEQ multiplex PCR; TCRdb's copy has only in-frame clones and lacks some. This table has roughly 100,000 clones, about nine tenths appearing once. Sequenced here: peripheral blood, sampled on day 0 of AZD1222 vaccination. These receptors were collected from an adult in good health.

This sequence joins TRBV27 and TRBJ2-3; D remains unclear. The CDR3 sequence is 21 residues long. In germline, CDR1 is MNHEY, CDR2 SMNVEV (reference sequence). Trimming removed 0 bases from V and 3 bases from J, with 28 bases in between. Written as DNA, the CDR3 is TGTGCCAGCAGTTTATCCCGAAGGTTTGGGGTTTTTTGCGGTTATACAGATACGCAGTATTTT. It codes for CASSLSRRFGVFCGYTDTQYF.

The V and J genes are TRBV30 and TRBJ2-7; possibly TRBD1 or TRBD2 for D (5 bases each). Trimming pared 5 bases from V and 1 base from J, leaving 18 bases between. Germline CDR1 is GTSNPN and CDR2 is SVGIG (reference sequence). The CDR3 covers 15 residues. The DNA for the CDR3 is TGTGCCTGGGGGACCCGTAAAGCCGCATCCTACGAGCAGTACTTC. Protein product: CAWGTRKAASYEQYF.

This clone came up a few times. This sequence joins TRBV7-2 and TRBJ2-1; 9 bases fit TRBD1. The ends lost 5 bases at V and 1 base at J; junction bases unmatched: 15. This CDR3 has 19 residues. Germline V gene sequence: CDR1 SGHTA, CDR2 FQGNSA. The chain's CDR3 is CASSLRQGVRTGSYNEQFF. Written as DNA, the CDR3 is TGTGCCAGCAGCCTCCGACAGGGGGTTCGGACGGGTTCCTACAATGAGCAGTTCTTC. The full variable domain, in which reference TRBV7-2 and TRBJ2-1 provide the parts outside the CDR3, is GAGVSQSPSNKVTEKGKDVELRCDPISGHTALYWYRQSLGQGLEFLIYFQGNSAPDKSGLPSDRFSAERTGGSVSTLTIQRTQQEDSAVYLCASSLRQGVRTGSYNEQFFGPGTRLTVL.

The V call is TRBV28, the J call TRBJ2-1, with 11 nucleotides matching TRBD2. Trimming at V came to 5 bases and at J to 12 bases, leaving 12 bases not matched to a gene. In germline, CDR1 is MDHEN, CDR2 SYDVKM. The CDR3 consists of 15 residues. This chain's CDR3 is CASSPNIAGGPGQFF. Here the CDR3 DNA reads TGTGCCAGCAGTCCTAATATAGCGGGAGGGCCCGGGCAGTTCTTC.

The chain recombines TRBV28 with TRBJ2-2, with D perhaps matching TRBD1 (6 bases). Germline loops: CDR1 MDHEN, CDR2 SYDVKM. The V end lost 7 bases, the J end lost 1 base, and 13 bases lay between the germline ends. The CDR3 covers 15 residues. The CDR3 bases are TGTGCCAGCACTCCTGGGACATTGAACACCGGGGAGCTGTTTTTT. It encodes CASTPGTLNTGELFF.

The chain combines TRBV28 with TRBJ2-5; D perhaps matches TRBD1 (6 bases). The germline gives CDR1 MDHEN, CDR2 SYDVKM. The V gene lost 6 bases and the J gene lost 2 bases, with 13 bases spanning the gap. This CDR3 contains 14 residues. The CDR3 region has the DNA TGTGCCAGCAGAAAACAGGGTATTCAAGAGACCCAGTACTTC. Its translation: CASRKQGIQETQYF.

The chain employs TRBV6-2 or TRBV6-3 and TRBJ2-2; D not certain. CDR1 is MNHEY, CDR2 SVGEGT, per germline. V was pared by 1 base and J by 0 bases, with 6 bases between. The CDR3 spans 15 residues. Written as DNA, the CDR3 is TGTGCCAGCAGTTACTATGTGACGAACACCGGGGAGCTGTTTTTT. It yields the protein CASSYYVTNTGELFF.

This clone is a singleton in its sample. This chain links TRBV2 with TRBJ2-2; the D gene could be TRBD1 or TRBD2 (6 bases each). The CDR3 loop spans 15 amino acids. Germline V gene sequence: CDR1 SNHLY, CDR2 FYNNEI. V lost 6 bases and J 2 bases, leaving 13 bases between the germline ends. Here the CDR3 DNA reads TGTGCCAGCAGGACCGACGGGGGCAACACCGGGGAGCTGTTTTTT. The encoded protein is CASRTDGGNTGELFF.

The table lists this clone with a count of one. V gene TRBV11-1 combines with J gene TRBJ1-1, with D perhaps matching TRBD1 (6 bases). In germline, CDR1 is SGHAT, CDR2 FQDESV (reference sequence). Trimming stripped 3 bases from V and 4 bases from J, with 9 bases between. The CDR3 sequence is 13 residues long. For the CDR3, the DNA is TGTGCCAGCAGCTTCGGGGGCCGCACTGAAGCTTTCTTT. Its translation is CASSFGGRTEAFF.

This clone was recorded only once. The V call is TRBV4-2, the J call TRBJ1-2; no firm D call. V was clipped by 4 bases and J by 8 bases, with 17 bases between them. The CDR3 is 14 residues long. Germline V gives CDR1 LGHNA, CDR2 YNFKEQ. CDR3 nucleotides: TGTGCCAGCAGCCCCCGGGCCAGGCTGTCGGGCTACACCTTC. Residues: CASSPRARLSGYTF.

The chain employs TRBV5-4 and TRBJ1-1; possibly TRBD1 for D (5 bases). Trimming pared 3 bases from V and 5 bases from J, leaving 14 bases between. The CDR3 extends over 14 amino acids. The germline CDR1 and CDR2 sequences are SGHNT and YYREEE (reference sequence). The CDR3 nucleotides read TGTGCCAGCAGCTGGCCGGACGGGGGGACTGAAGCTTTCTTT. Protein product: CASSWPDGGTEAFF.

The chain recombines TRBV29-1 with TRBJ1-1; 7 bases agree with TRBD1. Trimming cost V 0 bases and J 5 bases; bases outside gene matches: 6. Germline V gives CDR1 SQVTM, CDR2 ANQGSEA. The CDR3 contains 14 residues. For the CDR3, the DNA is TGCAGCGTTGAAGATCAGACAGGGAGAACTGAAGCTTTCTTT. Translation: CSVEDQTGRTEAFF.

The rearrangement uses TRBV5-1 and TRBJ2-7; TRBD2 is a possible D gene (6 bases). The CDR3 has 15 residues. Germline CDR1 SGHRS, CDR2 YFSETQ. With 4 bases removed from V and 1 base from J, the gap between germline ends came to 15 bases. In nucleotides, the CDR3 is TGCGCCAGCAGCAATTTCGTCGGGAGTTCCTACGAGCAGTACTTC. Protein product: CASSNFVGSSYEQYF.

This clone was detected once. The rearrangement joins TRBV11-2 to TRBJ1-1; a weak D match, TRBD1 (5 bases). CDR1 is SGHAT and CDR2 is FQNNGV in the germline V gene. The CDR3 contains 14 residues. Trimming shortened V by 1 base and J by 11 bases, and 17 bases separated the two germline ends. This chain's CDR3 is CASSLGSRVSGAFF. CDR3 coding DNA: TGTGCCAGCAGCTTAGGGAGCAGGGTTAGTGGGGCTTTCTTT.

This clone was counted only a few times. The chain employs TRBV5-5 and TRBJ1-1, with D unclear. This CDR3 has 14 amino acids. CDR1 is SGHKS, CDR2 YYEKEE, per germline (reference sequence). The V end was cut by 3 bases, the J end by 2 bases, with 11 bases between. CDR3 amino acids: CASSSERLNTEAFF. For the CDR3, the DNA is TGTGCCAGCAGCTCGGAGCGACTTAACACTGAAGCTTTCTTT.

The rearrangement joins TRBV7-3 to TRBJ2-2, with D perhaps TRBD1 (5 bases). V gave up 5 bases and J gave up 3 bases, with 13 bases separating them. The germline V gene encodes CDR1 SGHTA and CDR2 FQGTGA. The CDR3 is 15 residues long. CDR3 sequence reads: CASSTSRDHTGELFF. CDR3 in DNA: TGTGCCAGCAGCACCTCCAGGGATCACACCGGGGAGCTGTTTTTT.

This clone was recorded once. The rearrangement joins TRBV5-7 to TRBJ1-1; D remains unclear. TRBV5-7 has ORF status, its function being uncertain. With 5 bases removed from V and 8 bases from J, the gap between germline ends came to 19 bases. The CDR3 runs 14 residues. CDR3 sequence reads: CASSRIRRRVEAFF. The CDR3, as DNA: TGTGCCAGCAGTCGGATAAGGAGGAGGGTGGAAGCTTTCTTT.

The rearrangement uses TRBV7-4 and TRBJ2-7, with 9 bases identical to TRBD2. Germline V gene sequence: CDR1 SGHVT, CDR2 SQSDAQ. This CDR3 comprises 17 residues. V lost 0 bases, J lost 4 bases, and 10 bases stayed unmatched. The CDR3 is CASSLALGSGSRYEQYF. The DNA for the CDR3 is TGTGCCAGCAGCTTAGCGCTAGGTAGCGGGAGCCGTTACGAGCAGTACTTC.

CDR3 region: CASSGNTGELFF. As DNA, the CDR3 is TGTGCCAGCAGCGGGAACACCGGGGAGCTGTTTTTT. This rearrangement joins TRBV21-1 to TRBJ2-2. TRBV21-1 is recorded as a pseudogene. The CDR3 runs to 12 residues.

This chain uses TRBV6-5 with TRBJ1-1, with 8 nucleotides matching TRBD1. This CDR3 comprises 13 residues. The germline gives CDR1 MNHEY, CDR2 SVGAGI. V trimming: 10 bases; J trimming: 4 bases; junction bases outside the gene matches: 8. CDR3: CATENDRGTEAFF. The CDR3 nucleotides read TGTGCCACCGAAAACGACAGGGGCACTGAAGCTTTCTTT.

V is TRBV4-1 and J is TRBJ1-2; D is possibly TRBD1 (6 bases). The germline CDR1 and CDR2 sequences are MGHRA and YSYEKL. This CDR3 has 16 residues. Trimming removed 1 base from V and 2 bases from J, with 14 bases in between. This CDR3 is CASSQAGAGKNYGYTF. The CDR3 bases are TGCGCCAGCAGCCAAGCAGGGGCAGGAAAGAACTATGGCTACACCTTC.

The chain is built from TRBV5-1 and TRBJ2-1; weak D call: TRBD2 (6 bases). V lost 0 bases to trimming and J lost 9 bases, with 19 bases between them. The CDR3 has 16 amino acids. CDR1 and CDR2 (germline): SGHRS, YFSETQ. The CDR3 sequence is CASSLGRRDREGEQFF. The CDR3 region has the DNA TGCGCCAGCAGCTTGGGAAGGCGGGACCGAGAGGGTGAGCAGTTCTTC.

V usage is TRBV21-1 and J usage is TRBJ2-7; the D call in the table, TRBD2, was not verified against the DNA. TRBV21-1 is annotated as a pseudogene. The CDR3 loop spans 15 amino acids. CDR3 DNA: TGTGCCAGCAGCAAAGGGCTAGCGGGAGGGTACGAGCAGTACTTC. This codes for CASSKGLAGGYEQYF.

This clone was found a few times. The gene calls are TRBV11-2 and TRBJ2-6, with a tentative D call TRBD2 (6 bases). Trimming took off 4 bases at V and 0 bases at J, with 19 bases between the two ends. The CDR3 is 19 amino acids. CDR1 SGHAT and CDR2 FQNNGV come from the germline V gene. The chain's CDR3 is CASSSRRKRGGSGANVLTF. The CDR3 region has the DNA TGTGCCAGCAGCTCCCGGCGGAAAAGGGGAGGCTCTGGGGCCAACGTCCTGACTTTC.

V gene TRBV5-1 combines with J gene TRBJ2-7; D may correspond to TRBD1 or TRBD2 (5 bases each). The CDR3 extends over 18 amino acids. Trimming pared 0 bases from V and 1 base from J, leaving 20 bases between. Germline-derived CDR1 and CDR2 are SGHRS and YFSETQ. The CDR3 region is CASSLASGPLVVSYEQYF. DNA of the CDR3: TGCGCCAGCAGCTTGGCCTCGGGGCCCCTAGTAGTATCCTACGAGCAGTACTTC.

The V gene is TRBV28, the J gene TRBJ2-5, with a weak D call TRBD2 (5 bases). CDR3 size: 16 residues. V was trimmed by 4 bases and J by 1 base, leaving 16 bases between them. Looked up from germline, CDR1 is MDHEN and CDR2 is SYDVKM. The DNA of the CDR3 is TGTGCCAGCAGTTCCCCCATGCGGACTTCCCAAGAGACCCAGTACTTC. This encodes CASSSPMRTSQETQYF.